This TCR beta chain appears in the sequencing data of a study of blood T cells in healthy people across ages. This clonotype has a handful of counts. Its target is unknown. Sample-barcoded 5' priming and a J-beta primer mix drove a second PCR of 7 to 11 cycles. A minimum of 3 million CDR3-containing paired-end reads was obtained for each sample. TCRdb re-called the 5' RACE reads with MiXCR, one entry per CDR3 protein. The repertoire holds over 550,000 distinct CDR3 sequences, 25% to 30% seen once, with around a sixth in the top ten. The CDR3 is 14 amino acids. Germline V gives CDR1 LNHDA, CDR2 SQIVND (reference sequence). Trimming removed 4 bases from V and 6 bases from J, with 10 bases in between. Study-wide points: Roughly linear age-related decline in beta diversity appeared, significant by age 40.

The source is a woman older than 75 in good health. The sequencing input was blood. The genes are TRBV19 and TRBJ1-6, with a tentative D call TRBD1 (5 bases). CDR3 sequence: CASSTGQVNSPLHF. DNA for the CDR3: TGTGCCAGTAGTACCGGACAAGTTAATTCACCCCTCCACTTT.